This TCR beta chain was recorded in a study of blood T cell repertoires in COVID-19. The wider study: PBMCs, B-cell-depleted T cells, or T cells provided the cDNA or gDNA that made up the material.

As handled by the study authors: Amplifying reference gene primers gave estimates of nucleated cell counts. Clones were sequenced by immunoSEQ multiplex PCR, and TCRdb holds only the in-frame ones, with some missing. V, J and clone size are taken as reported in that table, and D and trimming were inferred from the DNA itself. This sample carries roughly 140,000 clones, 75% to 90% of them seen once, and the ten largest clones take roughly 4%. The CDR3 contains 16 residues. CDR1 is SNHLY and CDR2 is FYNNEI in the germline V gene. The ends lost 2 bases at V and 3 bases at J; junction bases unmatched: 8.

The gene calls are TRBV2 and TRBJ2-7, with TRBD2 matching over 9 bases. Source material: peripheral blood. This clonotype originated in an elderly woman with acute or convalescent COVID-19. CDR3 in amino acids: CASSEPIAGVNYEQYF. The CDR3 bases are TGTGCCAGCAGTGAACCAATAGCGGGAGTTAACTACGAGCAGTACTTC.